This TCR beta chain stems from a study of T-cell memory formation after mild COVID-19. TCRdb fed the 5' RACE reads into MiXCR, producing one record per CDR3 protein. The data contain 350,000 to 450,000 distinct CDR3 sequences, more than 20% of them singletons. The CDR3 contains 14 residues. J was trimmed by 0 bases and V by 6 bases; bases with no gene match: 6. Germline-derived CDR1 and CDR2 are SQVTM and ANQGSEA. The clonotype was recovered from an adult woman who had mild COVID-19 (a few samples of this study predate the infection). Cell type and time point are not known. The J gene is TRBJ2-3, the V gene TRBV29-1, with 7 positions matching TRBD1. Sequencing was done on a sample of PBMCs or a T cell subset sorted from them (not recorded which). The CDR3 sequence: CSVVRQGSTDTQYF. The CDR3 DNA is TGCAGCGTCGTCCGACAGGGAAGCACAGATACGCAGTATTTT.